Described below is a single TCR beta chain sequence and its context. This specimen comes from a study of blood T cell repertoires in COVID-19. For the study at large: T cells, B-cell-depleted T cells, or PBMCs provided the cDNA or gDNA that served as material.

In the authors' methods: Reference gene primer amplification yielded estimated nucleated cell counts. TCRdb's table, derived via immunoSEQ multiplex PCR, lists solely in-frame clones and lacks some. Clone size and V and J calls were adopted from that table, with D and trimming inferred from the DNA. The repertoire holds hundreds of thousands of clones, with approximately 88% as singletons. CDR1 and CDR2 (germline): DFQATT, SNEGSKA (reference sequence). Trimming pared 3 bases from V and 10 bases from J, leaving 21 bases between. The CDR3 runs 14 residues. What was sequenced was peripheral blood. The receptor was isolated from a human donor in a cohort sampled during active COVID-19. The V and J genes are TRBV20-1 and TRBJ1-1, with a tentative D call TRBD1 (6 bases). The CDR3 sequence: CSASDNRVGRGAFF. In DNA form, the CDR3 reads TGCAGTGCTAGTGATAACAGGGTTGGGAGGGGAGCTTTCTTT.